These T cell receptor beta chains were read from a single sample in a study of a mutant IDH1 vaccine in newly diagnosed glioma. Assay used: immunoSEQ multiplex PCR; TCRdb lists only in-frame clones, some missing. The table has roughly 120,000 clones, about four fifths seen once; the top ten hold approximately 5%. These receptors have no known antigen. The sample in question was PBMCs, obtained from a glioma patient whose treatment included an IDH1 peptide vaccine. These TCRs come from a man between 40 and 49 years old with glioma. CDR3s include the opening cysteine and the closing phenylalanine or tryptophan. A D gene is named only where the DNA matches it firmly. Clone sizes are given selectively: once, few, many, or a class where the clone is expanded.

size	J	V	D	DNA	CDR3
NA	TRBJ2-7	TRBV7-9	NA	TGTGCCAGCAGCTTAGTGACCACCGGGACAAAACCCTACGAGCAGTACTTC	CASSLVTTGTKPYEQYF
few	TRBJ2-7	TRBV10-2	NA	TGCGCCAGCAGTACGGGACCCTACGAGCAGTACTTC	CASSTGPYEQYF
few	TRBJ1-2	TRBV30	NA	TGTGCCTGGAAATGGGGAGGCGGCTACACCTTC	CAWKWGGGYTF
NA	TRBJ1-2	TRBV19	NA	TGTGCCAGTAACCGCGACCCGGGACAATGGGGCTATGGCTACACCTTC	CASNRDPGQWGYGYTF
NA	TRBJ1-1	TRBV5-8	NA	TGTGCCAGCAGCTCATACACAGGGTGGGTCACTGAAGCTTTCTTT	CASSSYTGWVTEAFF
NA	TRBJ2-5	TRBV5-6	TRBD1	TGTGCCAGCAGCTTAAGGCGGCGGACAGGGCTCGGTGGCCAAGAGACCCAGTACTTC	CASSLRRRTGLGGQETQYF
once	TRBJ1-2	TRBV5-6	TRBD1	TGTGCCAGCAGCTTGGTTGGGACAGGGCGAACGAACCTCTATGGCTACACCTTC	CASSLVGTGRTNLYGYTF
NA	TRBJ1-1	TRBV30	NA	TGTGCCTGGAGCGCAATAGGTGAGACACGGAAGAACACTGAAGCTTTCTTT	CAWSAIGETRKNTEAFF
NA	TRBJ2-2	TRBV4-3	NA	TGCGCCAGCAGCTATGACCTTCCGGGGGCGGGCACCGGGGAGCTGTTTTTT	CASSYDLPGAGTGELFF
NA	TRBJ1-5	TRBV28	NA	TGTGCCAGCAGTTTACCGGGGAGGGTCTCTCAGCCCCAGCATTTT	CASSLPGRVSQPQHF
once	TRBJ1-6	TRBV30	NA	TGTGCCTGGAGTAATGACAGAGGATCACCCCTCCACTTT	CAWSNDRGSPLHF
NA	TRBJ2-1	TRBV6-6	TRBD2	TGTGCCAGCAGATATAGACTAGCGGAGCACGATGAGCAGTTCTTC	CASRYRLAEHDEQFF
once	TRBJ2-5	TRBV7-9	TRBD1	TGTGCCAGCAGCCTCAGTACAGGGGCGGAGACCCAGTACTTC	CASSLSTGAETQYF
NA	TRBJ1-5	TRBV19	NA	TGTGCCAGTAGTATCGGGGGGCGGCAGCCCCAGCATTTT	CASSIGGRQPQHF
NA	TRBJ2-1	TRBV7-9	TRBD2	TGTGCCAGCAGCTTCAGCGGGAACTCCTACAATGAGCAGTTCTTC	CASSFSGNSYNEQFF
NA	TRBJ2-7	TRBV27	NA	TGTGCCAGCAGTTTATTGGGGGGCTCCTACGAGCAGTACTTC	CASSLLGGSYEQYF
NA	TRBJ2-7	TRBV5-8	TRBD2	TGTGCCAGCAGCAAAAGCGGGGGGCGACCCTACGAGCAGTACTTC	CASSKSGGRPYEQYF
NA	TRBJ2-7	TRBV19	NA	TGTGCCAGTAGTATACCCGGACAGCTCGAGCAGTACTTC	CASSIPGQLEQYF
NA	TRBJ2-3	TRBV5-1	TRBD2	TGCGCCAGCAGCTTGTTCGAGCGGGGGGGCACAGATACGCAGTATTTT	CASSLFERGGTDTQYF
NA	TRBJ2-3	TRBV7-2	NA	TGTGCCAGCAGCTCAGGGGTGGCGGATACGCAGTATTTT	CASSSGVADTQYF
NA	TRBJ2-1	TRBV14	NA	TGTGCCAGCAGCGCCGGGACAGCGGGAGACGGTGATGAGCAGTTCTTC	CASSAGTAGDGDEQFF
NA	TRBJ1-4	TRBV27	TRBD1	TGTGCCAGCAGTTTATCTGGGACAGGGGCCGGAAAACTGTTTTTT	CASSLSGTGAGKLFF
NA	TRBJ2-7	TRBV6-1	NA	TGTGCCAGCAGTGGGCACCGGGACAACTCCTACGAGCAGTACTTC	CASSGHRDNSYEQYF
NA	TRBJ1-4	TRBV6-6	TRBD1	TGTGCCAGCAGAGACGACAGGGTTTATGAAAAACTGTTTTTT	CASRDDRVYEKLFF
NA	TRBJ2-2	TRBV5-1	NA	TGCGCCAGCAGCTTGGCCAAGACTAGTGGGTTCCCCGGGGAGCTGTTTTTT	CASSLAKTSGFPGELFF
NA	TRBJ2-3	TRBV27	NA	TGTGCCAGCAGACCTGGACACCGCACAGATACGCAGTATTTT	CASRPGHRTDTQYF
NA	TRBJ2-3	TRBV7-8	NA	TGTGCCAGCAGCTACAGGGCGCCTAGCACAGATACGCAGTATTTT	CASSYRAPSTDTQYF